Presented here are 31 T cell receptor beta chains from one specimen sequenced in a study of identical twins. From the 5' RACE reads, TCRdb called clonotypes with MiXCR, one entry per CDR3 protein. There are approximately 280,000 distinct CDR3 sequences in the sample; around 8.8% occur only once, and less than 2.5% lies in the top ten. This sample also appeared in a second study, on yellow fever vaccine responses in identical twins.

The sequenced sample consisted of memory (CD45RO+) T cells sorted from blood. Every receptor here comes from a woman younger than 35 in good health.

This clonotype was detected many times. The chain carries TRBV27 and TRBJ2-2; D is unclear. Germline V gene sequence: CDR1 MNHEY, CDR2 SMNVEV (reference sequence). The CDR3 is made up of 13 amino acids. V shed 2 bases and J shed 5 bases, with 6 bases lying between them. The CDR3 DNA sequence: TGTGCCAGCAGTTTAGCCATGACCGGGGAGCTGTTTTTT. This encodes CASSLAMTGELFF.

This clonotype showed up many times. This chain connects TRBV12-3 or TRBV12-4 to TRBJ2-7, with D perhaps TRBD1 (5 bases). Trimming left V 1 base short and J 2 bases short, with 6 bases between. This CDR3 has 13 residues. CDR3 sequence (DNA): TGTGCCAGCAGTTTAGAGGGGACCTACGAGCAGTACGTC. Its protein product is CASSLEGTYEQYV.

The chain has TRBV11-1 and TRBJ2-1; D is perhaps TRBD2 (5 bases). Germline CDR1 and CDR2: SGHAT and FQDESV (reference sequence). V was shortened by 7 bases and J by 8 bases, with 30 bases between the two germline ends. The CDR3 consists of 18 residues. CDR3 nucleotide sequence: TGTGCCAGCACCGTGAAACAGCCTAGCCGTTTGGTTAGGGATGAGCAGTTCTTC. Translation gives CASTVKQPSRLVRDEQFF.

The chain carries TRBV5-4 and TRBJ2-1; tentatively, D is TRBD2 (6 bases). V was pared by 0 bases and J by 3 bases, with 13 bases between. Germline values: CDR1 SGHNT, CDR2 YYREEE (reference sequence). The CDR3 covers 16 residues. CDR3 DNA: TGTGCCAGCAGCTTGGTAGAGACTAGTTTCTACAATGAGCAGTTCTTC. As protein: CASSLVETSFYNEQFF.

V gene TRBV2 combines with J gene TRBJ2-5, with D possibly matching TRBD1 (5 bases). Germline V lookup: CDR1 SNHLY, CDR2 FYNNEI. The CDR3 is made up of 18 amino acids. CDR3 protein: CTCRTTARGPNTQETQYF. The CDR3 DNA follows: TGTACCTGCAGGACAACAGCTAGGGGCCCCAATACTCAAGAGACCCAGTACTTC.

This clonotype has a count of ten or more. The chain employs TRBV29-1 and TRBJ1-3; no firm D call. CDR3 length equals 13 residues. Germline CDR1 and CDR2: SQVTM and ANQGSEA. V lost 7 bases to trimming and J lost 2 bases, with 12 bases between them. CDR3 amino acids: CSASREAGNTIYF. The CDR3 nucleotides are TGCAGCGCCTCCCGCGAGGCTGGAAACACCATATATTTT.

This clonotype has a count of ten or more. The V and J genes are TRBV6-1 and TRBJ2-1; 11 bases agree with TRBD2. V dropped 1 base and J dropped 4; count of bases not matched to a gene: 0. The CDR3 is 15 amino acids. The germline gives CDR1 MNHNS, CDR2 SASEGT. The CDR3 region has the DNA TGTGCCAGCAGTGAAGGACTAGCGGGGTACAATGAGCAGTTCTTC. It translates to CASSEGLAGYNEQFF.

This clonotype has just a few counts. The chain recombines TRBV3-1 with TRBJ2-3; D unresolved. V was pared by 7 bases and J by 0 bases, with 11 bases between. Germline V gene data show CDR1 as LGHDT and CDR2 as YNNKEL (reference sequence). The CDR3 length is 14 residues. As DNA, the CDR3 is TGTGCCAGCACCCCGACCCAGAGCACAGATACGCAGTATTTT. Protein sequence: CASTPTQSTDTQYF.

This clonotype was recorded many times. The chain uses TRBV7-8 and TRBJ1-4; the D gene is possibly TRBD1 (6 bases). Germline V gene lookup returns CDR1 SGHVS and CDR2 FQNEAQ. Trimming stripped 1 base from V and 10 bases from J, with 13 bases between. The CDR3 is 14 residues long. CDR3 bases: TGTGCCAGCAGCTTAGAGGCCAGGGGAGGAAAACTGTTTTTT. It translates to CASSLEARGGKLFF.

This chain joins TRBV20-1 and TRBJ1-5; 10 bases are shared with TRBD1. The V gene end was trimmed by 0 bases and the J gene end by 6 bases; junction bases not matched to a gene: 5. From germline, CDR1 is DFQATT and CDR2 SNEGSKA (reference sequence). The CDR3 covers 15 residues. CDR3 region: CSARDGQGGSQPQHF. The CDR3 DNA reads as TGCAGTGCTAGAGATGGACAGGGGGGAAGTCAGCCCCAGCATTTT.

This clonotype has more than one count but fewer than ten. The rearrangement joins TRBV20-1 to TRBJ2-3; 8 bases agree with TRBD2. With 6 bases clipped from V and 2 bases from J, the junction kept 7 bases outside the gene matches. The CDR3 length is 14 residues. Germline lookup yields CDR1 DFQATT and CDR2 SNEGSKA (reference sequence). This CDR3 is CSAKSGGPTDTQYF. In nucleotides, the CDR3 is TGCAGTGCGAAAAGCGGGGGCCCCACAGATACGCAGTATTTT.

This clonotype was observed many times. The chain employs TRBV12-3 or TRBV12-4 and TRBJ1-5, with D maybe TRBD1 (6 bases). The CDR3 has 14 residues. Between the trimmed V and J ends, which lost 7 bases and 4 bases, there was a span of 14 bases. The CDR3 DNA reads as TGTGCCAGCAAGATGGACAGCCTTAATCAGCCCCAGCATTTT. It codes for CASKMDSLNQPQHF.

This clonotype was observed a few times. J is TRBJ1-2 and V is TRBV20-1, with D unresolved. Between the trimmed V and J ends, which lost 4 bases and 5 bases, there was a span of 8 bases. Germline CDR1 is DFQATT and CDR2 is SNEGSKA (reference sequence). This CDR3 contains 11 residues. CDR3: CSAKGMYGYTF. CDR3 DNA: TGCAGTGCTAAAGGGATGTATGGCTACACCTTC.

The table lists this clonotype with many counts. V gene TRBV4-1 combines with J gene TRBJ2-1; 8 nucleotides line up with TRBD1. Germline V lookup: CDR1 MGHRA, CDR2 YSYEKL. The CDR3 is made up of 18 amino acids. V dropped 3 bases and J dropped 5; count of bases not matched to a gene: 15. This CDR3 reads CASSHIFYRGIDDNEQFF. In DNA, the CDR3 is TGCGCCAGCAGCCATATATTTTACAGGGGGATAGATGACAATGAGCAGTTCTTC.

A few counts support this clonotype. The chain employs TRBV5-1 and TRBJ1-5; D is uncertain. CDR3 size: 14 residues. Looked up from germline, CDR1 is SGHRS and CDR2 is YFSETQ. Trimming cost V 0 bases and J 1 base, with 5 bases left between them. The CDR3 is CASSLGESNQPQHF. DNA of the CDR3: TGCGCCAGCAGCTTGGGGGAGAGCAATCAGCCCCAGCATTTT.

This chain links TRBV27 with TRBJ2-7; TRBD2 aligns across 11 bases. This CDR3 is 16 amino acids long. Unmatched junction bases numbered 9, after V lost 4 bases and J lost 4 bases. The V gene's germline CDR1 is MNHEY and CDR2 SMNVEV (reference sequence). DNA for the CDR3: TGTGCCAGCAGTTCAAATCTAGCGGGAGGCCGATACGAGCAGTACTTC. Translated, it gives CASSSNLAGGRYEQYF.

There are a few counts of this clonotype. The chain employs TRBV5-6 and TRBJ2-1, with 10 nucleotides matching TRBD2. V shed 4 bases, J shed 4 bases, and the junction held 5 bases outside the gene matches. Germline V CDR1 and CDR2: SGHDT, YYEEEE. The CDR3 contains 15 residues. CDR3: CASSEGLAPYNEQFF. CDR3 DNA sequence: TGTGCCAGCAGCGAGGGACTAGCGCCTTACAATGAGCAGTTCTTC.

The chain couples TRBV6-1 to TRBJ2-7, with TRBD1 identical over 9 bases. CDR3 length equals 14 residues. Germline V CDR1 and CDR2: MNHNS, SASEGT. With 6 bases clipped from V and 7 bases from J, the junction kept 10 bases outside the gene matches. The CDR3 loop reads CASRRPGGQGEQYV. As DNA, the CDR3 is TGTGCCAGCAGACGACCCGGGGGACAGGGAGAGCAGTACGTC.

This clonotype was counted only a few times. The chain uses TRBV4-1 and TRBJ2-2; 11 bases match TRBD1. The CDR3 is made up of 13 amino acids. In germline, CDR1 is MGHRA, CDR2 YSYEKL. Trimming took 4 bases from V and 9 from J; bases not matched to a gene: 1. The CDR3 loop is CASSPDRGRELFF. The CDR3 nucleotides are TGCGCCAGCAGCCCGGACAGGGGGCGGGAGCTGTTTTTT.

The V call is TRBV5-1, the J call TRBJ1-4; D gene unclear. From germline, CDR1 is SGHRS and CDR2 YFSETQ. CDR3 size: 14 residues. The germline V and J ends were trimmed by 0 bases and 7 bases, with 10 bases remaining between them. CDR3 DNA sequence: TGCGCCAGCAGCTTGGACAGCCCGGGTGAAAAACTGTTTTTT. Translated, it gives CASSLDSPGEKLFF.

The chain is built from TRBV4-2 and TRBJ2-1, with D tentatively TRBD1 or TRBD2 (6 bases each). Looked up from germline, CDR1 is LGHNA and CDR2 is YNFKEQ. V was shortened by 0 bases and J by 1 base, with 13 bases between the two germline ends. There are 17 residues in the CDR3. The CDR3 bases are TGTGCCAGCAGCCAAGAACGGGGGCTTCGATCCTACAATGAGCAGTTCTTC. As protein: CASSQERGLRSYNEQFF.

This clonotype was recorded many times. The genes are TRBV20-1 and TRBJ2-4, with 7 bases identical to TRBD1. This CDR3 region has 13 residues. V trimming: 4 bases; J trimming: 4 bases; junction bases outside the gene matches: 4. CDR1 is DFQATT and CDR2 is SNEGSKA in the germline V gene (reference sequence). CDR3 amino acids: CSANRQGKNIQYF. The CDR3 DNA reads TGCAGTGCTAACAGACAGGGAAAAAACATTCAGTACTTC.

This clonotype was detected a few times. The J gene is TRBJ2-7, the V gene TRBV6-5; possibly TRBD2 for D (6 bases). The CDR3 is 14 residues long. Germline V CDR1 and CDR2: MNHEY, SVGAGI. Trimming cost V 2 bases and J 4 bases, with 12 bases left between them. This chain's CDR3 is CASSYEEGRYEQYF. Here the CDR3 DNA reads TGTGCCAGCAGTTACGAGGAGGGGAGGTACGAGCAGTACTTC.

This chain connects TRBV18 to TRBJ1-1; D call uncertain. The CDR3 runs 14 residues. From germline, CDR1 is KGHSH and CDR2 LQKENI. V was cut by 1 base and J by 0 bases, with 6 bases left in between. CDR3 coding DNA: TGTGCCAGCTCACCACTGGAAATGAACACTGAAGCTTTCTTT. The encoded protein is CASSPLEMNTEAFF.

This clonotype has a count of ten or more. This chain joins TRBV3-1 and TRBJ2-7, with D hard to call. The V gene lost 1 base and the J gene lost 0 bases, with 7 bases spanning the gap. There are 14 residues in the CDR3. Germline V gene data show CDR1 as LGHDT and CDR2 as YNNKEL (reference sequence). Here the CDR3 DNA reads TGTGCCAGCAGCCAAGGTGGCCACTCCTACGAGCAGTACTTC. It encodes CASSQGGHSYEQYF.

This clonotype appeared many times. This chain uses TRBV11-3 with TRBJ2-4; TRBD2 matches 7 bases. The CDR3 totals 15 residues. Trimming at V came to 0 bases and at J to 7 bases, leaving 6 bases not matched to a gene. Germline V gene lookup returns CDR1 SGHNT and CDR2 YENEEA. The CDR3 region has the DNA TGTGCCAGCAGCTTAGATGCGCAAGCGGGGAACATTCAGTACTTC. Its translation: CASSLDAQAGNIQYF. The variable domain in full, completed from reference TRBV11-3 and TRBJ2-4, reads EAGVVQSPRYKIIEKKQPVAFWCNPISGHNTLYWYLQNLGQGPELLIRYENEEAVDDSQLPKDRFSAERLKGVDSTLKIQPAELGDSAVYLCASSLDAQAGNIQYFGAGTRLSVL.

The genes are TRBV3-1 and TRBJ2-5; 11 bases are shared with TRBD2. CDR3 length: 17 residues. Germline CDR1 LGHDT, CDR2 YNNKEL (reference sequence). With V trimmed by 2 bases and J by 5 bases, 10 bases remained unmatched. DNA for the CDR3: TGTGCCAGCAGCCAAATTCGAGGACTAGCGGGTACCGAGACCCAGTACTTC. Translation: CASSQIRGLAGTETQYF.

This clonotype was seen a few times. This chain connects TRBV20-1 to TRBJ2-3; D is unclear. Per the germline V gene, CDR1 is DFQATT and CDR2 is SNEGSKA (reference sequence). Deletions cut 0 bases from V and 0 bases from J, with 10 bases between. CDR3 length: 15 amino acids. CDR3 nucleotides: TGCAGTGCTAGAGATGTTGCGTCTAGCACAGATACGCAGTATTTT. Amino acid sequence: CSARDVASSTDTQYF.

CDR3 amino acids: CASSEAGTVMAQYF. The CDR3 region has the DNA TGTGCCAGCAGTGAAGCGGGGACAGTTATGGCCCAGTACTTC. The chain has TRBV6-1 and TRBJ2-5; TRBD1 aligns across 7 bases. The CDR3 has 14 residues. The junction had 7 bases not matched to a gene; V was cut back by 0 bases and J by 9 bases. The germline V gene has CDR1 MNHNS and CDR2 SASEGT.

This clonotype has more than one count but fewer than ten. The CDR3 coding sequence is TGTGCCAGAACCACTAACACTGAAGCTTTCTTT. Its protein product is CARTTNTEAFF. V is TRBV19 and J is TRBJ1-1; D uncertain. CDR1 LNHDA and CDR2 SQIVND come from the germline V gene (reference sequence). The CDR3 is 11 amino acids. Trimming took 9 bases from V and 2 from J, leaving 7 bases between them.

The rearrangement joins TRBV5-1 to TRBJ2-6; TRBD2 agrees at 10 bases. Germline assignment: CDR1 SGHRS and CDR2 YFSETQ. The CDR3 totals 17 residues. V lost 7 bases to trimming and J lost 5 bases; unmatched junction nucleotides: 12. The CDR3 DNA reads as TGCGCCAGCCCCCATAAGCGGGAGGGCGGTTGGGCCAACGTCCTGACTTTC. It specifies CASPHKREGGWANVLTF.